The entry below gives a single T cell receptor beta chain sequence along with its context. Which antigen it targets is not known. For sequencing, an Illumina HiSeq 2000 was employed. 5'RACE template switching, by which a universal primer site and unique molecular identifiers were added, was used to make TCR beta cDNA libraries. Synthesis of cDNA was primed from the TCR beta constant segment and was followed by two consecutive PCR amplification steps. As for the authors' bioinformatics: MIGEC handled demultiplexing of the reads and grouping by UMI, while MiTCR was used to assemble and quantify clonotypes. To exclude erroneous sequences, only TCR cDNA sequences supported by at least two reads were retained. The tcR package was used for downstream repertoire analysis, and clonotypes were matched between fractions using CDR3 nucleotide sequence together with V segment. Antigen specificity was annotated against VDJdb with VDJmatch, allowing one amino acid substitution in CDR3. After TCRdb reprocessed the reads, each CDR3 protein sequence was kept as one row, without DNA. For this entry, the V and J calls and clone size follow TCRdb and not the study's own pipeline. The table held for this sample gives under 200,000 distinct CDR3 sequences. The ten largest account for 15% to 20% of the sample.

The CDR3 measures 11 amino acids from cysteine to phenylalanine. DNA was not recorded. The germline V gene sets CDR1 to SQVTM and CDR2 to ANQGSEA. These data come from a study of T cells expressing NK-cell markers (dated by TCRdb to about 2020). Study-level background: In sorted CD3+CD56+NKG2C+, CD3+CD56+NKG2C- and CD3+CD56-NKG2C+ T-cell subsets from eight donors, TCR beta-chain repertoires were profiled. Among the eight sequenced donors, seven were HCMV-seropositive and one was HCMV-seronegative. Libraries were sequenced as 2 x 150 bp reads on Illumina HiSeq 2000/2500, MiSeq or NextSeq. All eight donors whose samples were sequenced were randomly selected healthy volunteers, three of them men and five women. Overall study results and their limits: Those dominant clonotypes were again the most abundant among CD3+CD56-NKG2C+ cells in four donors, at roughly 28.3-60.1%. Whether the expanded NKG2C-expressing T cell clones were specific for HCMV antigens remained unclear. In roughly six donors, the dominant CD3+CD56+NKG2C+ clonotypes ranked among the top 10 CD8+ clonotypes, making up about 1.0-8% of CD8+ T cells.

To determine HCMV serostatus, a commercial ELISA kit was used to detect HCMV-specific IgG in serum. Peripheral blood mononuclear cells were isolated from blood by Ficoll density gradient centrifugation. The sequencing input was blood T cells: a sorted CD56 or NKG2C T cell subset, CD4+ or CD8+ T cells, or bulk PBMC T cells (not recorded which). This TCR was sampled from a woman between 18 and 75 years old in good health. The rearrangement combines TRBV29-1 with TRBJ1-1. Here the CDR3 is given as CSVKKISEAFF.